This TCR beta chain appears in the sequencing data of a study of T cells in narcolepsy. Study at large: Donors had narcolepsy type 1 or type 2, or were healthy controls.

Sequencing was performed with immunoSEQ multiplex PCR; in TCRdb, only in-frame clones are kept and a portion is missing. The repertoire has over 25,000 clones, roughly four fifths of them found once; the top ten carry about 1.1%. V lost 0 bases to trimming and J lost 2 bases; unmatched junction nucleotides: 7. The germline V gene has CDR1 SGHTA and CDR2 FQGTGA. This CDR3 is built from 19 residues. The clonotype comes from a human donor in good health. V and J are TRBV7-3 and TRBJ2-1; 13 positions match TRBD2. Material for sequencing was memory (CD45RA-) CD4+ T cells from blood. CDR3 loop: CASSLTPGTSGATYNEQFF. The CDR3, as DNA: TGTGCCAGCAGCTTAACCCCCGGGACTAGCGGGGCGACCTACAATGAGCAGTTCTTC.